This T cell receptor beta chain came from a study of blood T cells in healthy people across ages. It was with a sample-barcoded 5' primer and a J-beta primer mix that a second PCR of roughly 7 to 11 cycles was run. TCRdb independently ran MiXCR on the 5' RACE reads; one entry per CDR3 protein. This sample has about 640,000 distinct CDR3 sequences, with about 54% found just once. CDR1 is SQVTM, CDR2 ANQGSEA, per germline. CDR3 size: 13 residues. The V and J ends lost 3 bases and 11 bases, in that order; junction bases with no gene match: 10. The chain links TRBV29-1 to TRBJ2-5; 9 bases line up with TRBD1. The source of this sequence is a man aged 60 to 75 in good health. Sample: blood. CDR3 region: CSVDRGTGNEQYF. The CDR3 DNA follows: TGCAGCGTTGATAGGGGGACAGGGAATGAGCAGTACTTC.